This passage covers 30 T cell receptor beta chains from one sample sequenced in a study of T cells after yellow fever vaccination. From the 5' RACE reads, TCRdb called clonotypes with MiXCR, one entry per CDR3 protein. Among about 430,000 distinct CDR3 sequences listed, over 15% were seen once. Sequencing used PBMCs, obtained before the yellow fever booster vaccination. The receptors here all came from a man in his late teens or twenties who received the YFV17D yellow fever vaccine.

In this sample, this clonotype turned up once. This chain connects TRBV6-5 to TRBJ1-6, with D unclear. Germline V gene lookup returns CDR1 MNHEY and CDR2 SVGAGI. CDR3 size: 13 residues. The V and J ends lost 5 bases and 10 bases respectively, with 12 bases between them. CDR3 amino acids: CASSRGLRSPLHF. In DNA, the CDR3 is TGTGCCAGCAGTCGTGGATTACGATCACCCCTCCACTTT.

The chain links TRBV5-1 to TRBJ1-1; no clear D. The V gene's germline CDR1 is SGHRS and CDR2 YFSETQ. The CDR3 covers 14 residues. V was trimmed by 4 bases and J by 1 base, leaving 11 bases between them. Written as DNA, the CDR3 is TGCGCCAGCAGCCCGCCTTATGGGAACACTGAAGCTTTCTTT. Translation gives CASSPPYGNTEAFF.

This rearrangement joins TRBV12-3 or TRBV12-4 to TRBJ2-3, with D tentatively TRBD2 (7 bases). With 4 bases removed from V and 0 bases from J, the gap between germline ends came to 23 bases. This CDR3 comprises 19 residues. For the CDR3, the DNA is TGTGCCAGCAGTTCACTCTTTCGGAGGGGGGGTTCTAGCACAGATACGCAGTATTTT. Translating gives CASSSLFRRGGSSTDTQYF.

The rearrangement uses TRBV15 and TRBJ2-3; D may correspond to TRBD1 or TRBD2 (6 bases each). Between the trimmed V and J ends, which lost 2 bases and 3 bases, there was a span of 9 bases. The germline gives CDR1 LNHNV, CDR2 YYDKDF (reference sequence). This CDR3 region has 14 residues. CDR3 sequence (DNA): TGTGCCACCAGCAGAACGGGGGCGACAGATACGCAGTATTTT. Residues: CATSRTGATDTQYF.

This clonotype was picked up a small number of times. V and J are TRBV4-2 and TRBJ2-7; TRBD1 matches at 10 bases. The junction had 4 bases not matched to a gene; V was cut back by 1 base and J by 4 bases. The CDR3 consists of 15 residues. Germline CDR1 and CDR2: LGHNA and YNFKEQ. CDR3 nucleotide sequence: TGTGCCAGCAGCCAAGGACAGGGGGCTTTGTACGAGCAGTACTTC. Translation gives CASSQGQGALYEQYF.

This chain links TRBV5-1 with TRBJ1-2; TRBD1 matches at 7 bases. The CDR3 has 15 residues. The germline V gene has CDR1 SGHRS and CDR2 YFSETQ. The J segment lost 8 bases and the V segment lost 0 bases, leaving 10 bases of the junction unmatched. CDR3 DNA sequence: TGCGCCAGCAGCTTGGCCCTTACAGGGGAGGAGGGCTACACCTTC. It yields the protein CASSLALTGEEGYTF.

This clonotype turned up a few times. The V and J genes are TRBV9 and TRBJ2-3; D ambiguous. V was shortened by 1 base and J by 0 bases, with 9 bases between the two germline ends. The CDR3 sequence is 15 residues long. From germline, CDR1 is SGDLS and CDR2 YYNGEE. CDR3 sequence reads: CASSVTAPSTDTQYF. The CDR3 DNA sequence: TGTGCCAGCAGCGTAACAGCGCCCAGCACAGATACGCAGTATTTT.

This clonotype has more than one count but fewer than ten. This chain joins TRBV15 and TRBJ1-2; D is possibly TRBD1 (6 bases). Germline values: CDR1 LNHNV, CDR2 YYDKDF (reference sequence). Trimming cost V 0 bases and J 6 bases, with 14 bases left between them. The CDR3 totals 15 residues. Here the CDR3 reads CATSREGRGWDGYTF. As DNA, the CDR3 is TGTGCCACCAGCAGAGAGGGCAGGGGATGGGATGGCTACACCTTC.

This clonotype was recorded a few times. This sequence joins TRBV20-1 and TRBJ1-1; D is undetermined. V was trimmed by 0 bases and J by 1 base, leaving 6 bases between them. The CDR3 sequence is 13 residues long. The germline CDR1 and CDR2 sequences are DFQATT and SNEGSKA (reference sequence). The CDR3 loop reads CSARDPRNTEAFF. The CDR3 DNA is TGCAGTGCTAGAGATCCTAGGAACACTGAAGCTTTCTTT.

In this sample, this clonotype turned up a few times. The chain combines TRBV15 with TRBJ1-2; no clear D. The CDR3 consists of 16 residues. The ends were cut back, 0 bases at V and 4 bases at J, with 15 bases in the middle. Germline V gene sequence: CDR1 LNHNV, CDR2 YYDKDF (reference sequence). Here the CDR3 DNA reads TGTGCCACCAGCAGAGATCTTCCTGCAAATATCTATGGCTACACCTTC. It yields the protein CATSRDLPANIYGYTF.

This clonotype was seen only a few times. The rearrangement links TRBV7-9 to TRBJ2-5; TRBD2 matches 7 bases. The CDR3 totals 14 residues. V dropped 10 bases and J dropped 4; count of bases not matched to a gene: 12. Germline CDR1 reads SEHNR; CDR2 reads FQNEAQ (reference sequence). The chain's CDR3 is CATHFTGRGETQYF. In DNA form, the CDR3 reads TGTGCCACCCATTTTACGGGGAGGGGAGAGACCCAGTACTTC.

This clonotype was seen more than once but under ten times. The chain carries TRBV4-1 and TRBJ1-4; D remains ambiguous. V lost 1 base, J lost 0 bases, and 9 bases lay in between. The CDR3 has 16 amino acids. CDR1 is MGHRA and CDR2 is YSYEKL in the germline V gene. CDR3 nucleotides: TGCGCCAGCAGCCAAGTGCCAGAGCCAACTAATGAAAAACTGTTTTTT. Amino acids: CASSQVPEPTNEKLFF.

This clonotype has only a few counts. The chain couples TRBV9 to TRBJ2-1, with TRBD1 as a possible D gene (5 bases). The CDR3 is 16 amino acids. Trimming took 4 bases from V and 5 from J, leaving 19 bases between them. Germline values: CDR1 SGDLS, CDR2 YYNGEE. The DNA of the CDR3 is TGTGCCAGCAGCTCTACCGATGGCAGGGCTCACAATGAGCAGTTCTTC. It encodes CASSSTDGRAHNEQFF.

The rearrangement joins TRBV4-3 to TRBJ2-2; D could derive from TRBD1 or TRBD2 (5 bases each). V was cut by 1 base and J by 4 bases, with 10 bases left in between. The CDR3 is 15 residues long. The germline CDR1 and CDR2 sequences are LGHNA and YSLEER. CDR3 DNA: TGCGCCAGCAGCCAAGTTGGGGCGGGCACCGGGGAGCTGTTTTTT. Encoded protein: CASSQVGAGTGELFF.

In this sample, this clonotype turned up a few times. The chain combines TRBV5-1 with TRBJ2-4; TRBD1 aligns across 10 bases. The germline CDR1 and CDR2 sequences are SGHRS and YFSETQ. Trimming removed 4 bases from V and 3 bases from J; junction bases left unmatched: 10. This CDR3 comprises 17 residues. The CDR3 spells CASSGDRGLLSKNIQYF. In DNA, the CDR3 is TGCGCCAGCAGCGGGGACAGGGGACTACTCAGCAAAAACATTCAGTACTTC.

The chain has TRBV9 and TRBJ2-1; TRBD2 matches at 7 bases. CDR3 length: 15 residues. Per germline, CDR1 SGDLS and CDR2 YYNGEE. V gave up 0 bases and J gave up 8 bases; unmatched junction bases: 8. DNA of the CDR3: TGTGCCAGCAGCGTAGCTCCAGCGGGGTGGGATGAGCAGTTCTTC. Its protein is CASSVAPAGWDEQFF.

The chain uses TRBV28 and TRBJ2-1; 10 nucleotides align to TRBD2. Germline loops: CDR1 MDHEN, CDR2 SYDVKM. The trim removed 1 base at V and 6 bases at J, leaving 3 bases unmatched. The CDR3 is 15 residues long. CDR3 loop: CASSLSASGGNEQFF. Written as DNA, the CDR3 is TGTGCCAGCAGTTTATCGGCTAGCGGGGGCAATGAGCAGTTCTTC.

This clonotype was counted only a few times. V gene TRBV27 combines with J gene TRBJ2-7; the D gene is possibly TRBD1 (6 bases). V was shortened by 8 bases and J by 2 bases, with 13 bases between the two germline ends. CDR3 length: 13 residues. Germline V CDR1 and CDR2: MNHEY, SMNVEV (reference sequence). Here the CDR3 reads CASGKWGPYEQYF. The CDR3 region has the DNA TGTGCCAGCGGAAAATGGGGGCCCTACGAGCAGTACTTC.

The table lists this clonotype with a few counts. J is TRBJ2-3 and V is TRBV15, with a weak D call TRBD2 (6 bases). The CDR3 sequence is 15 residues long. CDR1 is LNHNV and CDR2 is YYDKDF in the germline V gene (reference sequence). The V and J ends lost 0 bases and 6 bases respectively, with 13 bases between them. CDR3 sequence: CATSRDWGVGDTQYF. Here the CDR3 DNA reads TGTGCCACCAGCAGAGATTGGGGGGTGGGCGATACGCAGTATTTT.

V and J are TRBV18 and TRBJ2-1, with 9 bases lining up with TRBD2. The V gene's germline CDR1 is KGHSH and CDR2 LQKENI. V lost 0 bases to trimming and J lost 6 bases; unmatched junction nucleotides: 6. The CDR3 is made up of 16 amino acids. This CDR3 reads CASSPPQRGVFNEQFF. CDR3 nucleotides: TGTGCCAGCTCACCACCCCAGCGGGGGGTATTCAATGAGCAGTTCTTC.

The chain is built from TRBV11-3 and TRBJ1-3, with D possibly matching TRBD1 (5 bases). Trimming pared 5 bases from V and 1 base from J, leaving 6 bases between. Germline CDR1 reads SGHNT; CDR2 reads YENEEA. The CDR3 runs to 13 residues. The CDR3 protein is CASSGGSGNTIYF. For the CDR3, the DNA is TGTGCCAGCAGCGGGGGTTCTGGAAACACCATATATTTT.

This clonotype was observed a handful of times. This rearrangement joins TRBV29-1 to TRBJ2-4; 9 nucleotides match TRBD1. Germline V lookup: CDR1 SQVTM, CDR2 ANQGSEA. After removal of 2 bases from V and 5 bases from J, the junction contained 7 bases not matched to a gene. The CDR3 extends over 15 amino acids. CDR3 protein: CSVERRDREENIQYF. The CDR3 DNA sequence: TGCAGCGTTGAACGCCGGGACAGGGAGGAAAACATTCAGTACTTC.

V usage is TRBV6-2 or TRBV6-3 and J usage is TRBJ2-2, with D perhaps TRBD1 (6 bases). This CDR3 has 14 residues. The germline V gene encodes CDR1 MNHEY and CDR2 SVGEGT. Trimming stripped 7 bases from V and 2 bases from J, with 11 bases between. CDR3: CASKGEFNTGELFF. CDR3 nucleotide sequence: TGTGCCAGCAAGGGGGAATTTAACACCGGGGAGCTGTTTTTT.

A word on this clonotype: The junction departs from germline at one end; a sequencing error may be responsible. The chain employs TRBV20-1 and TRBJ2-5; possible D gene TRBD1, 6 bases. This CDR3 region has 13 residues. CDR1 and CDR2 (germline): DFQATT, SNEGSKA (reference sequence). This CDR3 is CSARGGREETHYF. Here the CDR3 DNA reads TGCAGTGCCAGGGGTGGCAGGGAAGAGACCCATTACTTC.

CDR3 sequence: CASTYPTAGNTIYF. Here the CDR3 DNA reads TGTGCCAGCACCTACCCGACAGCTGGAAACACCATATATTTT. The chain carries TRBV7-8 and TRBJ1-3, with D possibly TRBD1 on 5 matching bases. Per germline, CDR1 SGHVS and CDR2 FQNEAQ. This CDR3 has 14 amino acids. V shed 7 bases and J shed 2 bases, with 12 bases lying between them.

This clonotype was counted between two and nine times. V usage is TRBV2 and J usage is TRBJ2-3, with D possibly called TRBD1 or TRBD2 (6 bases each). The germline V gene has CDR1 SNHLY and CDR2 FYNNEI. CDR3 length equals 15 residues. Trimming shortened V by 3 bases and J by 6 bases, and 16 bases separated the two germline ends. In DNA, the CDR3 is TGTGCCAGCAGTGAGGAGTCGGGGGCCGCGGATACGCAGTATTTT. Residues: CASSEESGAADTQYF.

The chain carries TRBV29-1 and TRBJ1-3; D call uncertain. CDR1 is SQVTM and CDR2 is ANQGSEA in the germline V gene. Trimming cost V 3 bases and J 0 bases, with 6 bases left between them. The CDR3 has 13 residues. CDR3 sequence reads: CSVESVSGNTIYF. CDR3 DNA sequence: TGCAGCGTTGAGAGTGTCTCTGGAAACACCATATATTTT.

This clonotype occurred many times. J is TRBJ2-3 and V is TRBV7-3; TRBD2 might be the D (6 bases). CDR1 is SGHTA and CDR2 is FQGTGA in the germline V gene. The CDR3 extends over 13 amino acids. V lost 3 bases to trimming and J lost 2 bases, with 6 bases between them. CDR3 amino acids: CASSLDYTDTQYF. For the CDR3, the DNA is TGTGCCAGCAGCTTGGACTACACAGATACGCAGTATTTT.

V usage is TRBV6-5 and J usage is TRBJ1-4, with D uncertain. Per the germline V gene, CDR1 is MNHEY and CDR2 is SVGAGI. Trimming shortened V by 6 bases and J by 2 bases, and 10 bases separated the two germline ends. The CDR3 totals 14 residues. The CDR3 loop is CASRKISTNEKLFF. DNA of the CDR3: TGTGCCAGCAGGAAAATTTCTACTAATGAAAAACTGTTTTTT.

The chain recombines TRBV20-1 with TRBJ1-1, with 8 bases identical to TRBD1. Germline CDR1 is DFQATT and CDR2 is SNEGSKA (reference sequence). The CDR3 runs to 14 residues. Trimming cost V 0 bases and J 13 bases; bases outside gene matches: 13. The CDR3 DNA follows: TGCAGTGCTAGAGACAGGAGGACAGGGCAATGGGGTTTCTTT. The encoded protein is CSARDRRTGQWGFF.